This T cell receptor (beta chain) came from a study of PD-1 blockade in classical Hodgkin lymphoma. Study-wide background: Patients were dosed intravenously with nivolumab at 3 mg/kg every 2 weeks. Study-level results: Patients newly diagnosed and complete responders had comparable baseline diversity. A reduction in baseline TCR diversity was reportedly seen in newly diagnosed patients relative to healthy donors.

Assay used: immunoSEQ multiplex PCR; TCRdb lists only in-frame clones, some missing. The data show 15,000 to 20,000 clones, with about 71% seen just once and almost 8% held by the top ten. About this clone itself: Its antigen remains unknown.

Germline CDR1 SGHRS, CDR2 YFSETQ. CDR3 size: 13 residues. V lost 3 bases and J lost 5, with 11 bases in between. Noted time point: cycle 4 day 1 (C4D1), after more than 5 weeks of nivolumab. Every patient was affected by relapse after autologous stem cell transplantation, while exposure to brentuximab vedotin was not uniform. The study recorded best responses of complete response, partial response or progressive disease. The source was peripheral blood mononuclear cells (PBMCs), collected before the fourth cycle of nivolumab. The chain combines TRBV5-1 with TRBJ2-5; possibly TRBD1 for D (7 bases). This receptor was taken from a human donor with classical Hodgkin lymphoma. The CDR3 spells CASSSPGGETQYF. CDR3 bases: TGCGCCAGCAGCTCGCCAGGGGGGGAGACCCAGTACTTC.